These 8 T cell receptor beta chains came from one sample sequenced in a study of post-analysis software for immune sequencing data. Study outcomes and limitations: With TRBV5-6, TRBV5-1 and TRBV20-1 included, 5 or 6 TRBV segments were more frequent in patients than in controls.

Antigens for these TCRs are unknown. Carried by the TCR beta cDNA libraries were unique molecular identifiers. TCRdb passed the PCR reads through MiXCR, listing each CDR3 protein once. The sample includes 400,000 to 500,000 distinct CDR3 sequences, over 30% of them seen just once. The sequencing input was blood. Every receptor here comes from a girl between 2 and 10 years old with multiple sclerosis.

The chain joins TRBV29-1 to TRBJ2-1; D perhaps matches TRBD2 (6 bases). There are 12 residues in the CDR3. Trimming removed 6 bases from V and 6 bases from J, with 12 bases in between. The V gene's germline CDR1 is SQVTM and CDR2 ANQGSEA. The CDR3 protein is CSVAGLSNEQFF. DNA of the CDR3: TGCAGCGTCGCGGGACTGAGCAATGAGCAGTTCTTC.

This clonotype occurred a few times. This rearrangement joins TRBV20-1 to TRBJ2-1; the D gene is possibly TRBD2 (5 bases). The germline gives CDR1 DFQATT, CDR2 SNEGSKA (reference sequence). Trimming stripped 5 bases from V and 3 bases from J, with 17 bases between. This CDR3 has 15 amino acids. In DNA form, the CDR3 reads TGCAGTGCTGCGGATGGACTCAGTCTCTACAATGAGCAGTTCTTC. Residues: CSAADGLSLYNEQFF.

V gene TRBV20-1 combines with J gene TRBJ2-4; TRBD1 matches 7 bases. TRBJ2-7 matches the DNA end more closely, so the J call is doubtful. CDR1 is DFQATT and CDR2 is SNEGSKA in the germline V gene (reference sequence). CDR3 length: 19 amino acids. The CDR3: CSARDPQAYRGHPSYEQYF. The DNA for the CDR3 is TGCAGTGCTAGAGATCCCCAGGCATACAGGGGACACCCTTCCTACGAGCAGTACTTC.

Worth noting for this clonotype: Compared with germline, one end of the junction differs, possibly owing to a read error. The rearrangement links TRBV7-2 to TRBJ2-5; TRBD1 matches 7 bases. CDR3 size: 15 residues. Germline lookup yields CDR1 SGHTA and CDR2 FQGNSA. CDR3 protein: CASSSQGMMQETQYF. The CDR3 bases are TGTGCCAGCAGCTCACAGGGGATGATGCAAGAGACTCAGTACTTC.

This clonotype was seen a handful of times. The rearrangement uses TRBV5-1 and TRBJ2-6; D gene ambiguous. V dropped 4 bases and J dropped 4 bases, with 12 bases sitting between them. Germline assignment: CDR1 SGHRS and CDR2 YFSETQ. This CDR3 comprises 15 residues. In DNA form, the CDR3 reads TGCGCCAGCAGCCTGAGATATTCCGGGGCCAACGTCCTGACTTTC. Translating it yields CASSLRYSGANVLTF. Using reference TRBV5-1 and TRBJ2-6 for the parts outside the CDR3, the full variable domain is KAGVTQTPRYLIKTRGQQVTLSCSPISGHRSVSWYQQTPGQGLQFLFEYFSETQRNKGNFPGRFSGRQFSNSRSEMNVSTLELGDSALYLCASSLRYSGANVLTFGAGSRLTVL.

The chain couples TRBV7-9 to TRBJ2-1; 9 bases are shared with TRBD2. The junction had 5 bases not matched to a gene; V was cut back by 5 bases and J by 3 bases. Germline CDR1 is SEHNR and CDR2 is FQNEAQ (reference sequence). The CDR3 is 15 residues long. The DNA for the CDR3 is TGTGCCAGCAGCCTAAGCGGGGGGCACTACAATGAGCAGTTCTTC. Translation: CASSLSGGHYNEQFF.

For this clonotype: A junction end diverges from the germline sequence, so it may reflect a read error. The gene calls are TRBV20-1 and TRBJ2-3; 9 bases align to TRBD1. The germline CDR1 and CDR2 sequences are DFQATT and SNEGSKA (reference sequence). The CDR3 is 16 residues long. CDR3 nucleotides: TGCAGTGCTAGAGACCGATACAGGGGGCGGACAGATATGCAGTATTTT. Translation: CSARDRYRGRTDMQYF.

The chain couples TRBV2 to TRBJ2-7; the D gene is possibly TRBD1 (6 bases). Trimming removed 2 bases from V and 1 base from J, with 15 bases in between. Germline values: CDR1 SNHLY, CDR2 FYNNEI. This CDR3 spans 16 amino acids. The CDR3 coding sequence is TGTGCCAGCAGTGAAAGGGACACAACTCCGTCCTACGAGCAGTACTTC. Amino acid sequence: CASSERDTTPSYEQYF.